This T cell receptor (beta chain) was found in a study of blood T cell repertoires in COVID-19. About the research overall: Spain, Italy and the United States supplied samples that represented acute and convalescent COVID-19. In each case, the material was cDNA or gDNA derived from T cells, B-cell-depleted T cells, or PBMCs.

Source study methods: Estimates of nucleated cell counts were drawn from the amplification of reference gene primers. The repertoire was sequenced with immunoSEQ multiplex PCR; TCRdb's copy has only in-frame clones and lacks some. That table supplies the V and J calls and clone size; D and trimming were determined from the DNA. This sample has fewer than 150,000 clones; 82% occur once, and the top ten carry 4%. J gave up 5 bases and V 4 bases, and 9 bases lay outside the gene matches. The CDR3 covers 15 residues. Germline V gives CDR1 MDHEN, CDR2 SYDVKM. The sequence derives from a woman aged 80 or over with acute or convalescent COVID-19. V is TRBV28 and J is TRBJ2-7; 9 bases are a match to TRBD1. The sequenced material came from peripheral blood. The CDR3, as DNA: TGTGCCAGCAGTTCCACAGGGGGCTTTTCTGACGAGCAGTACTTC. Protein product: CASSSTGGFSDEQYF.